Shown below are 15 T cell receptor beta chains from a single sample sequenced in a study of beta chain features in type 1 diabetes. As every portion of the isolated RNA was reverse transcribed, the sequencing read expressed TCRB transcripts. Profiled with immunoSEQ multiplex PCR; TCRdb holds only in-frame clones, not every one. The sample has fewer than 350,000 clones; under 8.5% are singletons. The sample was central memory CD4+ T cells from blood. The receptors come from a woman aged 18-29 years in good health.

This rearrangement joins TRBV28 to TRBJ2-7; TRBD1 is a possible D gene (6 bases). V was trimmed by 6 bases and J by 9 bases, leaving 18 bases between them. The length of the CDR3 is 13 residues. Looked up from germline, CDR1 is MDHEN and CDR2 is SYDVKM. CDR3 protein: CASRGRTGKGQYV. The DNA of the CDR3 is TGTGCCAGCAGGGGCCGAACAGGGAAAGGGCAGTACGTC.

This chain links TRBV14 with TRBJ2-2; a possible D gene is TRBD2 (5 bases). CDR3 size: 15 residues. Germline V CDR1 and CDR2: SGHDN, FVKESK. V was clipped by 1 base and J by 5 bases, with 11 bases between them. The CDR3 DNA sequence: TGTGCCAGCAGCCAAGCGTGGGGAGCGACCGGGGAGCTGTTTTTT. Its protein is CASSQAWGATGELFF.

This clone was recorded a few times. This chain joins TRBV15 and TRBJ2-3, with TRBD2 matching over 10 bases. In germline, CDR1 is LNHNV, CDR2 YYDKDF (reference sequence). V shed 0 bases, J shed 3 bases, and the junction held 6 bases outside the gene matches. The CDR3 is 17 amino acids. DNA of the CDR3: TGTGCCACCAGCAGAGAACATATAGCGGGGGGTACAGATACGCAGTATTTT. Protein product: CATSREHIAGGTDTQYF.

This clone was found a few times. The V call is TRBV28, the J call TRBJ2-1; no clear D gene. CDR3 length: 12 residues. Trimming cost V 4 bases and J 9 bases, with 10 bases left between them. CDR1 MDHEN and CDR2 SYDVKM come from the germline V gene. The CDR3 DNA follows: TGTGCCAGCAGTTCCCTCCATGGTGAGCAGTTCTTC. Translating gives CASSSLHGEQFF.

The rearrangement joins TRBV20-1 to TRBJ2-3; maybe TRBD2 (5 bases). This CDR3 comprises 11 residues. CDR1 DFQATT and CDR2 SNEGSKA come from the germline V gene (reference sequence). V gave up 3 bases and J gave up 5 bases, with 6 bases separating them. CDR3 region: CSARTKDTQYF. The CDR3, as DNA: TGCAGTGCTAGGACTAAAGATACGCAGTATTTT.

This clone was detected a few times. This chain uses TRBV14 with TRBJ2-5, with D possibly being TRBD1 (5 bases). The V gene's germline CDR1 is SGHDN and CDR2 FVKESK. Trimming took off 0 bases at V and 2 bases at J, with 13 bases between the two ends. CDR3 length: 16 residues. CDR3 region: CASSQERGIQQETQYF. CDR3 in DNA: TGTGCCAGCAGCCAAGAAAGGGGCATTCAACAAGAGACCCAGTACTTC.

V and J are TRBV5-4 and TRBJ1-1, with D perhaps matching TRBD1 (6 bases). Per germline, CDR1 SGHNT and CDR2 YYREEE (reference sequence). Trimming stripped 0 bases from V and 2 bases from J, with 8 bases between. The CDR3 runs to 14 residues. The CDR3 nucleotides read TGTGCCAGCAGCTTGGGGACAGATAACACTGAAGCTTTCTTT. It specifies CASSLGTDNTEAFF.

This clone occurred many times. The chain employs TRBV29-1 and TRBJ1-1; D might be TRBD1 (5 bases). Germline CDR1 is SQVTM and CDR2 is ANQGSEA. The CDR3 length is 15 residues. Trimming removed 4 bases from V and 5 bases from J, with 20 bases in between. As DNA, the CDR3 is TGCAGCGTTGGGGGGGAGACAGCCCGGCGAACTGAAGCTTTCTTT. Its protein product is CSVGGETARRTEAFF.

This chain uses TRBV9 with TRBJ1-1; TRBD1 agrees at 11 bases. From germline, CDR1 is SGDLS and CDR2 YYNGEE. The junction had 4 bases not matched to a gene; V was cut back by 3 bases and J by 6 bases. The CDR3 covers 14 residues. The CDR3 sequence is CASSAGQGASEAFF. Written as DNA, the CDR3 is TGTGCCAGCAGCGCAGGACAGGGGGCTTCTGAAGCTTTCTTT.

In DNA form, the CDR3 reads TGTGCCACAGGACAGGGTCCCTACGAGCAGTACTTC. Amino acids: CATGQGPYEQYF. The rearrangement uses TRBV6-5 and TRBJ2-7, with 8 bases matching TRBD1. Germline-derived CDR1 and CDR2 are MNHEY and SVGAGI. This CDR3 comprises 12 residues. V lost 10 bases and J lost 2; bases outside the gene matches: 4.

The CDR3 nucleotides are TGTGCCAGCTCACCGAAAACAGGGGCGGGGGAGCTGTTTTTT. Its protein is CASSPKTGAGELFF. The rearrangement joins TRBV18 to TRBJ2-2; 7 nucleotides match TRBD1. The CDR3 is 14 amino acids. In germline, CDR1 is KGHSH, CDR2 LQKENI. V gave up 3 bases and J gave up 8 bases; unmatched junction bases: 6.

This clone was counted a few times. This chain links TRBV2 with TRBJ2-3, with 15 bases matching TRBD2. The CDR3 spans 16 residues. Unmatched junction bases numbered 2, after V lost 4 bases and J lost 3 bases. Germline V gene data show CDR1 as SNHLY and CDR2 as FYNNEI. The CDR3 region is CASSAGLAGGTDTQYF. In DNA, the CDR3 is TGTGCCAGCAGTGCCGGACTAGCGGGGGGGACAGATACGCAGTATTTT.

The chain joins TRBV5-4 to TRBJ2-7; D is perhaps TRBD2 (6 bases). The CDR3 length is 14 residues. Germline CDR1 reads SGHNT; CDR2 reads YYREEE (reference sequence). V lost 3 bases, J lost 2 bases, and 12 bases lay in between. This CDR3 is CASSWGRNPYEQYF. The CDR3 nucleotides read TGTGCCAGCAGCTGGGGGAGGAACCCCTACGAGCAGTACTTC.

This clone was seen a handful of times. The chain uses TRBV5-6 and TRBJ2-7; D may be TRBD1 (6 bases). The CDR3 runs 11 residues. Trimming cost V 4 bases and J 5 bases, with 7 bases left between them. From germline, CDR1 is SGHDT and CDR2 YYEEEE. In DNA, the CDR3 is TGTGCCAGCAGCAGGACAGACGAGCAGTACTTC. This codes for CASSRTDEQYF.

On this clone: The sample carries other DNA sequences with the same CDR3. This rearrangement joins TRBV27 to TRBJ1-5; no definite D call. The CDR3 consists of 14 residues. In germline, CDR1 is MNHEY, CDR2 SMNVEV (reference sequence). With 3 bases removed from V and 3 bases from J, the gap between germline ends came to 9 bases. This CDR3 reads CASSFMGYNQPQHF. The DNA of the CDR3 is TGTGCCAGCAGTTTCATGGGCTACAATCAGCCCCAGCATTTT.